The 3 T cell receptor beta chains presented below share a single source sample, sequenced in a study of blood T cell repertoires in COVID-19. Libraries were prepared by immunoSEQ multiplex PCR; TCRdb keeps only in-frame clonotypes and omits some of them. Counted here are roughly 200,000 clones, around 90% occurring once; the ten biggest clones make up less than 8%. The sample was PBMCs or T cells enriched from blood (not recorded which). The receptors here all came from a man aged 25-40 years in a cohort exposed to, infected with or recovered from COVID-19 (not recorded which).

The chain is built from TRBV11-1 and TRBJ1-1; perhaps TRBD1 as D (6 bases). CDR3 length equals 14 residues. V lost 5 bases, J lost 6 bases, and 16 bases lay in between. Germline V gene sequence: CDR1 SGHAT, CDR2 FQDESV (reference sequence). The CDR3 loop reads CASSTNRASPEAFF. The CDR3 DNA is TGTGCCAGCAGCACCAACAGGGCCTCCCCTGAAGCTTTCTTT. Combining the CDR3 with reference TRBV11-1 and TRBJ1-1 gives the whole variable domain EAEVAQSPRYKITEKSQAVAFWCDPISGHATLYWYRQILGQGPELLVQFQDESVVDDSQLPKDRFSAERLKGVDSTLKIQPAELGDSAMYLCASSTNRASPEAFFGQGTRLTVV.

The chain combines TRBV28 with TRBJ2-7, with 10 positions matching TRBD2. After removal of 6 bases from V and 2 bases from J, the junction contained 7 bases not matched to a gene. The germline V gene has CDR1 MDHEN and CDR2 SYDVKM. The CDR3 has 15 residues. Here the CDR3 reads CASSSVAGGPYEQYF. DNA for the CDR3: TGTGCCAGCAGCTCCGTAGCGGGAGGACCCTACGAGCAGTACTTC.

DNA for the CDR3: TGTGCCAGCAGCCCATATTTGGACAGGGCGGATGGCACTGAAGCTTTCTTT. It codes for CASSPYLDRADGTEAFF. The chain carries TRBV7-6 and TRBJ1-1, with 8 bases lining up with TRBD1. Germline CDR1 reads SGHVS; CDR2 reads FNYEAQ. This CDR3 is 17 amino acids long. Trimming removed 5 bases from V and 4 bases from J; junction bases left unmatched: 15. Looking up the rest from reference TRBV7-6 and TRBJ1-1 gives the full variable domain: GAGVSQSPRYKVTKRGQDVALRCDPISGHVSLYWYRQALGQGPEFLTYFNYEAQQDKSGLPNDRFSAERPEGSISTLTIQRTEQRDSAMYRCASSPYLDRADGTEAFFGQGTRLTVV.